This T cell receptor (beta chain) was sequenced during a study of blood T cell repertoires in COVID-19. Study background: COVID-19 samples collected from the United States, Italy and Spain covered acute and convalescent phases. PBMCs, B-cell-depleted T cells, or T cells were the source of the cDNA or gDNA that made up the material.

J was trimmed by 5 bases and V by 0 bases; bases with no gene match: 4. The CDR3 covers 16 residues. The germline gives CDR1 LNHDA, CDR2 SQIVND (reference sequence). How the authors handled the data: Nucleated cell counts were estimated from reference gene primer amplification. Clones were read by immunoSEQ multiplex PCR, and TCRdb kept only the in-frame ones, dropping some. V, J and clone size are those of that table, while D and trimming were read from the DNA. The sample has fewer than 250,000 clones; roughly nine tenths are singletons. Sequenced input: peripheral blood. The V gene is TRBV19, the J gene TRBJ1-5; 10 bases line up with TRBD1. The receptor was derived from a man aged 55 to 69 who had recovered from COVID-19. CDR3 nucleotides: TGTGCCAGTAGTATAGAGAGGACAGGGGGATATCAGCCCCAGCATTTT. It is translated as CASSIERTGGYQPQHF.